This is a list of T cell receptor beta chains from one sample in a study of cytotoxic CD8 clonotypes in ibrutinib-treated CLL. The method was immunoSEQ multiplex PCR; TCRdb's version includes in-frame clones alone and lacks a portion of them. The sample yields just under 70,000 clones, roughly two thirds seen once. Sequenced here: PBMCs, sampled after 12 months of ibrutinib treatment. The receptors here all came from a human donor with chronic lymphocytic leukemia. The CDR3 runs from the conserved cysteine through the conserved F or W. D genes are given only for firm matches. Clone size appears in some rows only: once, few, many, or a class for an expanded clone.

D gene,clone size,J gene,V gene,CDR3 protein,CDR3 DNA
TRBD1,-,TRBJ2-7,TRBV7-6,CASSFGQGQEQYF,TGTGCCAGCAGCTTTGGACAGGGGCAAGAGCAGTACTTC
-,-,TRBJ1-2,TRBV7-2,CASSLAQGSYGYTF,TGTGCCAGCAGCTTGGCACAGGGTAGCTATGGCTACACCTTC
-,-,TRBJ1-2,TRBV4-1,CASSQDAGNLWGYTF,TGCGCCAGCAGCCAAGATGCCGGAAACTTGTGGGGCTACACCTTC
TRBD1,few,TRBJ1-2,TRBV5-6,CASSPQMTGSGHYGYTF,TGTGCCAGCAGCCCACAGATGACAGGGAGTGGGCACTATGGCTACACCTTC
-,-,TRBJ1-1,TRBV11-2,CASSLELNTEAFF,TGTGCCAGCAGCTTAGAACTGAACACTGAAGCTTTCTTT
TRBD1,-,TRBJ1-1,TRBV6-5,CASNTGGPNTEAFF,TGTGCCAGCAACACAGGGGGCCCGAACACTGAAGCTTTCTTT
TRBD1,-,TRBJ1-5,TRBV9,CASSGTGGPGRDHQPQHF,TGTGCCAGCAGCGGGACAGGGGGCCCAGGGCGGGATCATCAGCCCCAGCATTTT
-,-,TRBJ1-2,TRBV7-2,CARSDLNYGYTF,TGTGCCAGATCCGATCTTAACTATGGCTACACCTTC
-,-,TRBJ2-7,TRBV5-5,CASSPGPGATTYEQYF,TGTGCCAGCAGCCCCGGACCGGGGGCGACAACCTACGAGCAGTACTTC
-,-,TRBJ2-5,TRBV5-1,CASSLASGRGETQYF,TGCGCCAGCAGCTTGGCTTCAGGGCGAGGAGAGACCCAGTACTTC
-,-,TRBJ1-3,TRBV5-6,CASSVRSTIYF,TGTGCCAGCAGCGTTAGGTCCACCATATATTTT
-,few,TRBJ2-2,TRBV7-6,CASNQGSTGELFF,TGTGCCAGCAACCAGGGGTCCACCGGGGAGCTGTTTTTT
-,-,TRBJ2-3,TRBV11-3,CASSLGSAGSTDTQYF,TGTGCCAGCAGCTTAGGGTCGGCGGGAAGCACAGATACGCAGTATTTT
-,-,TRBJ1-4,TRBV9,CASSGGNEKLFF,TGTGCCAGCAGCGGGGGGAATGAAAAACTGTTTTTT
TRBD2,-,TRBJ2-1,TRBV6-1,CASSGLASNEQFF,TGTGCCAGCAGTGGACTAGCGAGCAATGAGCAGTTCTTC
TRBD1,once,TRBJ1-5,TRBV19,CASSTQGERQPQHF,TGTGCCAGTAGTACACAGGGGGAACGCCAGCCCCAGCATTTT
-,few,TRBJ2-1,TRBV7-2,CASSSGTWANEQFF,TGTGCCAGCAGCTCCGGGACTTGGGCCAATGAGCAGTTCTTC
TRBD2,-,TRBJ2-2,TRBV9,CASGGGAAGELFF,TGTGCCAGCGGCGGGGGGGCCGCCGGGGAGCTGTTTTTT
TRBD1,-,TRBJ1-2,TRBV30,CAWSVPTGVFYGYTF,TGTGCCTGGAGTGTACCGACAGGGGTGTTCTATGGCTACACCTTC
-,-,TRBJ2-5,TRBV6-5,CASSETWDRETQYF,TGTGCCAGCAGTGAAACCTGGGACCGAGAGACCCAGTACTTC
TRBD1,-,TRBJ2-7,TRBV4-1,CASSQDPGQLSYEQYF,TGCGCCAGCAGCCAAGATCCGGGACAGCTCTCCTACGAGCAGTACTTC
TRBD1,-,TRBJ2-5,TRBV19,CASSDRGEGETQYF,TGTGCCAGTAGCGACAGGGGAGAGGGAGAGACCCAGTACTTC
TRBD2,-,TRBJ2-3,TRBV10-3,CAIRSHGGAGDTQYF,TGTGCCATCAGATCACACGGGGGGGCAGGAGATACGCAGTATTTT
-,few,TRBJ2-5,TRBV19,CASSPPGIRLGETQYF,TGTGCCAGTAGCCCCCCAGGGATTCGGTTAGGTGAGACCCAGTACTTC
-,-,TRBJ1-2,TRBV15,CATSRGPAANYGYTF,TGTGCCACCAGCAGGGGCCCGGCAGCTAACTATGGCTACACCTTC
-,-,TRBJ1-1,TRBV2,CASTPRDGAFF,TGTGCCAGCACCCCTAGGGATGGAGCTTTCTTT
-,-,TRBJ2-4,TRBV7-6,CASGGNIQYF,TGTGCCAGCGGGGGGAACATTCAGTACTTC
-,-,TRBJ2-5,TRBV7-6,CASSFRGGETQYF,TGTGCCAGCAGCTTCAGGGGTGGGGAGACCCAGTACTTC
TRBD1,-,TRBJ2-7,TRBV20-1,CSASGQDEQYF,TGCAGTGCTTCCGGACAGGACGAGCAGTACTTC
-,-,TRBJ1-1,TRBV11-3,CASSLALGTEAFF,TGTGCCAGCAGCTTAGCCCTGGGGACTGAAGCTTTCTTT
-,-,TRBJ1-5,TRBV5-6,CASSLLGGAQHF,TGTGCCAGCAGCTTGCTCGGGGGGGCCCAGCATTTT